The 31 T cell receptor beta chains below come from one sample, sequenced in a study of cytomegalovirus exposure and HLA in healthy donors. 60 Vbeta and 13 Jbeta primers were used in PCR. The protocol was immunoSEQ multiplex PCR, while the TCRdb copy is restricted to in-frame clones and leaves out a portion. The sample's table shows 53,000 or so clones. Sequencing was carried out using PBMCs. These receptors came from a man between 18 and 35 years old in good health and CMV-seropositive.

V is TRBV19 and J is TRBJ2-2; 7 nucleotides align to TRBD1. Losses at the gene ends were 7 bases for V and 4 bases for J; bases not matched to a gene: 6. CDR3 length: 14 residues. Germline V gene data show CDR1 as LNHDA and CDR2 as SQIVND (reference sequence). This chain's CDR3 is CASIRQGGTGELFF. The CDR3 nucleotides read TGTGCCAGTATACGACAGGGTGGCACCGGGGAGCTGTTTTTT.

The chain's CDR3 is CASSVDSSPVIYTQYF. CDR3 DNA sequence: TGTGCCAGCAGCGTAGATTCTAGCCCTGTCATATATACGCAGTATTTT. The chain uses TRBV9 and TRBJ2-3; TRBD2 is a possible D gene (5 bases). V shed 0 bases and J shed 7 bases, with 18 bases lying between them. The germline gives CDR1 SGDLS, CDR2 YYNGEE. The CDR3 runs 16 residues.

The V and J genes are TRBV7-8 and TRBJ2-2; D possibly corresponds to TRBD2 (6 bases). The germline V and J ends were trimmed by 5 bases and 0 bases, with 16 bases remaining between them. Germline V lookup: CDR1 SGHVS, CDR2 FQNEAQ. The CDR3 length is 17 residues. CDR3: CASSPRLSGSNTGELFF. CDR3 in DNA: TGTGCCAGCAGCCCCCGGTTGAGCGGGTCGAACACCGGGGAGCTGTTTTTT.

V usage is TRBV30 and J usage is TRBJ1-2; the D gene is possibly TRBD1 (5 bases). Germline values: CDR1 GTSNPN, CDR2 SVGIG (reference sequence). Trimming stripped 3 bases from V and 1 base from J, with 21 bases between. There are 17 residues in the CDR3. CDR3 loop: CAWSTGTARALNYGYTF. The DNA for the CDR3 is TGTGCCTGGAGCACTGGGACTGCCCGAGCACTTAACTATGGCTACACCTTC. The full variable domain, its missing parts supplied by reference TRBV30 and TRBJ1-2, is SQTIHQWPATLVQPVGSPLSLECTVEGTSNPNLYWYRQAAGRGLQLLFYSVGIGQISSEVPQNLSASRPQDRQFILSSKKLLLSDSGFYLCAWSTGTARALNYGYTFGSGTRLTVV.

V and J are TRBV5-6 and TRBJ1-2; 9 nucleotides align to TRBD1. V was pared by 4 bases and J by 6 bases, with 4 bases of the junction left unmatched. Germline V gene lookup returns CDR1 SGHDT and CDR2 YYEEEE. The CDR3 is 13 residues long. DNA of the CDR3: TGTGCCAGCAGCCGGGGACAGGGCGATGGCTACACCTTC. Translated, it gives CASSRGQGDGYTF.

The CDR3 spells CASSVDSSREQYF. The CDR3 DNA follows: TGTGCCAGCAGCGTAGATTCTTCGCGCGAGCAGTACTTC. The chain employs TRBV9 and TRBJ2-7, with unresolved D. Trimming took off 0 bases at V and 6 bases at J, with 10 bases between the two ends. The CDR3 contains 13 residues. Per the germline V gene, CDR1 is SGDLS and CDR2 is YYNGEE.

This chain connects TRBV6-1 to TRBJ1-5; D gene unclear. There are 15 residues in the CDR3. From germline, CDR1 is MNHNS and CDR2 SASEGT. Trimming took off 5 bases at V and 0 bases at J, with 11 bases between the two ends. CDR3 amino acids: CASSRDGDSNQPQHF. The CDR3 DNA sequence: TGTGCCAGCAGTCGTGACGGAGATAGCAATCAGCCCCAGCATTTT.

This chain uses TRBV2 with TRBJ1-4; D might be TRBD1 (5 bases). Germline CDR1 and CDR2: SNHLY and FYNNEI. V lost 3 bases and J lost 5, with 13 bases in between. This CDR3 region has 15 residues. CDR3 sequence reads: CASSDRGVSNEKLFF. CDR3 nucleotides: TGTGCCAGCAGTGATCGGGGGGTATCAAATGAAAAACTGTTTTTT.

The chain combines TRBV29-1 with TRBJ2-1; maybe TRBD2 (5 bases). The CDR3 has 14 residues. CDR1 SQVTM and CDR2 ANQGSEA come from the germline V gene. V was clipped by 7 bases and J by 0 bases, with 13 bases between them. The CDR3 region is CSAEDSSSYNEQFF. CDR3 coding DNA: TGCAGCGCCGAGGACTCGAGCTCCTACAATGAGCAGTTCTTC.

The CDR3 DNA follows: TGTGCCAGCAGTTTAAGGGGGACAGGGGGCGCGAATGGCTACACCTTC. Protein sequence: CASSLRGTGGANGYTF. The chain combines TRBV28 with TRBJ1-2; TRBD1 matches 12 bases. Trimming cost V 2 bases and J 6 bases; bases outside gene matches: 7. Germline-derived CDR1 and CDR2 are MDHEN and SYDVKM. This CDR3 contains 16 residues.

The chain couples TRBV19 to TRBJ2-1, with TRBD2 matching 11 bases. Germline trimming cut 7 bases from V and 6 bases from J; bases unmatched to any gene: 11. Per the germline V gene, CDR1 is LNHDA and CDR2 is SQIVND (reference sequence). CDR3 length equals 16 residues. For the CDR3, the DNA is TGTGCCAGTAACCCTAGCGGGAGGTGGAGAGCCAATGAGCAGTTCTTC. Encoded protein: CASNPSGRWRANEQFF.

The chain links TRBV10-2 to TRBJ2-1; D perhaps matches TRBD2 (6 bases). The length of the CDR3 is 16 residues. Trimming removed 4 bases at V and 1 base at J, with 14 bases between. Germline-derived CDR1 and CDR2 are WSHSY and SAAADI. CDR3 region: CASSVSGEKSYNEQFF. CDR3 in DNA: TGCGCCAGCAGTGTTTCGGGGGAGAAGTCCTACAATGAGCAGTTCTTC.

The chain combines TRBV27 with TRBJ1-1, with D possibly being TRBD1 (5 bases). The CDR3 has 11 amino acids. Trimming took 7 bases from V and 7 from J, leaving 10 bases between them. Germline V gives CDR1 MNHEY, CDR2 SMNVEV (reference sequence). The CDR3 bases are TGTGCCAGCATAGGGGCCTATGAAGCTTTCTTT. This codes for CASIGAYEAFF.

The chain links TRBV11-2 to TRBJ1-4; tentative D call: TRBD1 (6 bases). V dropped 3 bases and J dropped 3 bases, with 11 bases sitting between them. CDR1 and CDR2 from the germline V gene are SGHAT and FQNNGV. CDR3 length equals 15 residues. In nucleotides, the CDR3 is TGTGCCAGCAGCTTGAGGGGGTGGGCTAATGAAAAACTGTTTTTT. It specifies CASSLRGWANEKLFF. Supplemented by reference TRBV11-2 and TRBJ1-4, the full variable domain reads EAGVAQSPRYKIIEKRQSVAFWCNPISGHATLYWYQQILGQGPKLLIQFQNNGVVDDSQLPKDRFSAERLKGVDSTLKIQPAKLEDSAVYLCASSLRGWANEKLFFGSGTQLSVL.

The chain employs TRBV30 and TRBJ2-6; D unclear. Deletions cut 8 bases from V and 3 bases from J, with 11 bases between. Germline CDR1 and CDR2: GTSNPN and SVGIG (reference sequence). The CDR3 runs 13 residues. The CDR3, as DNA: TGTGCCGCCTCACCGGGTGGGGCCAACGTCCTGACTTTC. This sequence encodes CAASPGGANVLTF.

V usage is TRBV28 and J usage is TRBJ2-3, with 11 positions matching TRBD2. Trimming cost V 5 bases and J 3 bases; bases outside gene matches: 16. CDR3 length: 19 amino acids. Germline V lookup: CDR1 MDHEN, CDR2 SYDVKM. CDR3 DNA: TGTGCCAGCAGTCCTAGCGGGGGGCGCCACAGGGGTACTACAGATACGCAGTATTTT. Translating it yields CASSPSGGRHRGTTDTQYF.

The chain has TRBV5-6 and TRBJ2-4; a possible D gene is TRBD1 (5 bases). The germline gives CDR1 SGHDT, CDR2 YYEEEE. V lost 4 bases and J lost 3, with 8 bases in between. The CDR3 is made up of 13 amino acids. CDR3 DNA sequence: TGTGCCAGCAGCCCCAGGGTCAAAAACATTCAGTACTTC. It is translated as CASSPRVKNIQYF.

The chain carries TRBV21-1 and TRBJ2-6; the table gives TRBD1 as D, unverified against the DNA. TRBV21-1 is listed as a pseudogene. The CDR3 sequence is 19 residues long. Written as DNA, the CDR3 is TGTGCCAGCAGCGCGCAGGACAGGGGGCCTAGCTCTGGGGCCAACGTCCTGACTTTC. Its protein product is CASSAQDRGPSSGANVLTF.

The V and J genes are TRBV6-5 and TRBJ1-1; no clear D. CDR3 length: 13 residues. With 0 bases removed from V and 10 bases from J, the gap between germline ends came to 12 bases. Looked up from germline, CDR1 is MNHEY and CDR2 is SVGAGI. The CDR3 DNA reads as TGTGCCAGCAGTTACTCTGCGGCCTTCGCAGCTTTCTTT. Its protein is CASSYSAAFAAFF.

This chain connects TRBV19 to TRBJ2-7; D not certain. The CDR3 sequence is 16 residues long. Looked up from germline, CDR1 is LNHDA and CDR2 is SQIVND (reference sequence). V was clipped by 6 bases and J by 0 bases, with 18 bases between them. The CDR3 nucleotides are TGTGCCAGTAGCCCCATCCTTGGCAGAAGCTCCTACGAGCAGTACTTC. This translates into CASSPILGRSSYEQYF.

A word on this clone: Compared with germline, one end of the junction differs, possibly owing to a read error. The V and J genes are TRBV4-1 and TRBJ1-1; the D is unclear. The V gene's germline CDR1 is MGHRA and CDR2 YSYEKL. This CDR3 is built from 14 residues. The CDR3 bases are TGCGCCAGCAGTCAAGAGGCCAGTGACACTGAAGCTTTCTTT. It codes for CASSQEASDTEAFF.

The CDR3 loop is CASGTSGITDTQYF. The CDR3 bases are TGTGCCAGCGGTACTAGCGGGATCACAGATACGCAGTATTTT. This sequence joins TRBV19 and TRBJ2-3; TRBD2 matches 10 bases. This CDR3 contains 14 residues. Per germline, CDR1 LNHDA and CDR2 SQIVND (reference sequence). The ends lost 9 bases at V and 2 bases at J; junction bases unmatched: 5.

The chain has TRBV5-1 and TRBJ1-1; 7 bases are a match to TRBD1. Germline CDR1 and CDR2: SGHRS and YFSETQ. The CDR3 loop spans 12 amino acids. Trimming at V came to 4 bases and at J to 6 bases, leaving 3 bases not matched to a gene. The DNA of the CDR3 is TGCGCCAGCAGCCCGACAGGGCCTGAAGCTTTCTTT. It yields the protein CASSPTGPEAFF.

V usage is TRBV29-1 and J usage is TRBJ1-1, with TRBD1 matching 11 bases. Germline V gene data show CDR1 as SQVTM and CDR2 as ANQGSEA. The CDR3 covers 15 residues. The junction had 7 bases not matched to a gene; V was cut back by 6 bases and J by 1 base. In DNA form, the CDR3 reads TGCAGCGTCGCCGGACAGGGGGCGAAGAACACTGAAGCTTTCTTT. Its translation: CSVAGQGAKNTEAFF.

The chain has TRBV25-1 and TRBJ2-3; D not resolved. V was shortened by 7 bases and J by 2 bases, with 7 bases between the two germline ends. CDR1 and CDR2 from the germline V gene are MGHDK and SYGVNS. The CDR3 runs to 12 residues. The CDR3 nucleotides are TGTGCCAGCACGAGTTTCACAGATACGCAGTATTTT. Translating gives CASTSFTDTQYF. The entire variable domain, with the rest obtained from reference TRBV25-1 and TRBJ2-3, is as follows: EADIYQTPRYLVIGTGKKITLECSQTMGHDKMYWYQQDPGMELHLIHYSYGVNSTEKGDLSSESTVSRIRTEHFPLTLESARPSHTSQYLCASTSFTDTQYFGPGTRLTVL.

This chain joins TRBV19 and TRBJ1-1, with TRBD1 as a possible D gene (5 bases). The CDR3 totals 11 residues. The V end lost 4 bases, the J end lost 6 bases, and 6 bases lay between the germline ends. The V gene's germline CDR1 is LNHDA and CDR2 SQIVND (reference sequence). CDR3 protein: CASSKTAEAFF. The CDR3 nucleotides are TGTGCCAGTAGTAAGACAGCTGAAGCTTTCTTT.

The chain has TRBV15 and TRBJ2-1; 9 bases are a match to TRBD2. CDR3 size: 18 residues. V lost 1 base, J lost 5 bases, and 12 bases stayed unmatched. CDR1 and CDR2 (germline): LNHNV, YYDKDF (reference sequence). CDR3 coding DNA: TGTGCCACCAGCAGAGGTCTAGCGGGAAAAGCCCCCCACAATGAGCAGTTCTTC. It yields the protein CATSRGLAGKAPHNEQFF.

The rearrangement uses TRBV18 and TRBJ1-1; no clear D. Per the germline V gene, CDR1 is KGHSH and CDR2 is LQKENI. V dropped 3 bases and J dropped 0 bases, with 11 bases sitting between them. The CDR3 length is 15 residues. In DNA form, the CDR3 reads TGTGCCAGCTCACCTATGAGCGGCATGAACACTGAAGCTTTCTTT. Translated: CASSPMSGMNTEAFF.

V gene TRBV5-4 combines with J gene TRBJ2-7; 9 nucleotides agree with TRBD1. J gave up 7 bases and V 3 bases, and 5 bases lay outside the gene matches. Per germline, CDR1 SGHNT and CDR2 YYREEE (reference sequence). This CDR3 is 13 amino acids long. The CDR3 DNA reads TGTGCCAGCAGCTCCCGGGACAGGGATGAGCAGTACTTC. Translated: CASSSRDRDEQYF.

The chain links TRBV19 to TRBJ1-1; weak D call: TRBD1 (5 bases). Germline V lookup: CDR1 LNHDA, CDR2 SQIVND (reference sequence). Trimming cost V 2 bases and J 1 base, with 8 bases left between them. The CDR3 has 14 residues. The CDR3 loop reads CASSIIGENTEAFF. CDR3 nucleotides: TGTGCCAGTAGTATAATAGGGGAGAACACTGAAGCTTTCTTT.

This chain links TRBV5-1 with TRBJ1-5; possible D gene TRBD1, 5 bases. The ends were cut back, 4 bases at V and 4 bases at J, with 12 bases in the middle. CDR1 is SGHRS, CDR2 YFSETQ, per germline. CDR3 size: 14 residues. The CDR3 nucleotides are TGCGCCAGCAGCGACGGACAACTGAATCAGCCCCAGCATTTT. Translated, it gives CASSDGQLNQPQHF.